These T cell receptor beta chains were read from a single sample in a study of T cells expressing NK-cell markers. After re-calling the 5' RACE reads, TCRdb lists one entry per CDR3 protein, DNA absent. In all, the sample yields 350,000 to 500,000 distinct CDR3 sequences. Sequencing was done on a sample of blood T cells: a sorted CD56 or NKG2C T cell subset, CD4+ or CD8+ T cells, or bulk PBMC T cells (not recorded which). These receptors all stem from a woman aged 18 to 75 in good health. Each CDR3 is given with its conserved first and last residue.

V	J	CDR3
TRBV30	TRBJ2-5	CAWSAGTRETQYF
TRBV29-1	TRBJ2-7	CHFGPTRSSYEQYF
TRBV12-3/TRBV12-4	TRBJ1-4	CASSSVGHNEKLFF
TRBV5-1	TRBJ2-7	CASQNWGRGTYEQYF
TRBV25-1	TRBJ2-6	CASSPRTAGANVLTF
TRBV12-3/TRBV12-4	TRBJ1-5	CASSLSRADQPQHF
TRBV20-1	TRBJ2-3	CNPGLAGVLDTQYF
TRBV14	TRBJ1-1	CASSQSHYGLGAFF
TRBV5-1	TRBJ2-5	CASRRDRGQETQYF
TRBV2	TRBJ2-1	CASPPAEEIYNEQFF
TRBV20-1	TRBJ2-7	CSAREKGPYSYEQYF
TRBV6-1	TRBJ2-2	CASSAGTGVANTGELFF
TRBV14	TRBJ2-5	CASSPTGWETQYF
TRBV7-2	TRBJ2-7	CASSLYNGLAWAEQYF
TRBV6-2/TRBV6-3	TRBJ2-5	CASRRGGLGLETQYF
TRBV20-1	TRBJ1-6	CSARDGSGYSPLHF
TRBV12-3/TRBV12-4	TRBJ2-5	CASSFSYYPPETQYF
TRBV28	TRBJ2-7	CASSTGQGHEQYF
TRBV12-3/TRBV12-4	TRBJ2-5	CASSPGTSGGLRYQETQYF
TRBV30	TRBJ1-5	CAWSVPAGLPQHF
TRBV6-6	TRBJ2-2	CASGQTNTGELFF
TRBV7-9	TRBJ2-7	CASSLGTGVLYEQYF
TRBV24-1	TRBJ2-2	CATSATVSGELFF
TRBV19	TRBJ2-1	CASSKDRYNEQFF
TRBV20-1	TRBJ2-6	CSAWVAGANVLTF
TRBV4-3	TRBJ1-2	CASSQDRGDDGYTF
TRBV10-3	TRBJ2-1	CAISRDRDQGEQFF
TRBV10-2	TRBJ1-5	CASRRNFNNQPQHF
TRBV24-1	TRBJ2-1	CATSGPGWDEQFF
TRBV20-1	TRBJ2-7	CSAGPTHEQYF
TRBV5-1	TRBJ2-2	CASSTRTGATNTGELFF
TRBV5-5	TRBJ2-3	CASRGHVTDTQYF
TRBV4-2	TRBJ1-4	CASSQRRDPGNEKLFF
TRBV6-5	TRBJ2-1	CASSSDRGLYNEQFF
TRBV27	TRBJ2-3	CASSFRALSTDTQYF
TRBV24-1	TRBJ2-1	CATSEGAGNEQFF
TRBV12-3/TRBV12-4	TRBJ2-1	CASSARLAGKNEQFF
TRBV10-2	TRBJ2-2	CASTPTGTNTGELFF
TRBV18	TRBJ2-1	CASSERTGTSGEQFF
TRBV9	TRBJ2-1	CASSVDELAGGWNEQFF
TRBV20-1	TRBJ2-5	CSASIPGLKTQYF
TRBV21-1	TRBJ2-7	CASSKEATGRRGHEQYF
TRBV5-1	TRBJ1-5	CASSLGGREQPQHF
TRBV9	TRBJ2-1	CASSGLQTSGDYNEQFF
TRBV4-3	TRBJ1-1	CASSLGQALGTEAFF
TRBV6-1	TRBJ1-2	CASSERVYGYTF
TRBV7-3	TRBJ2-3	CASSLRQGGGDTQYF
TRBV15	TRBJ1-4	CATSRYGTSGEKLFF
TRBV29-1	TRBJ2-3	CSARSGRVDDTQYF
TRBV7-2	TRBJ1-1	CASSPIEWGEEAFF
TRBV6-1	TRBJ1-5	CASSEVSRQPQHF